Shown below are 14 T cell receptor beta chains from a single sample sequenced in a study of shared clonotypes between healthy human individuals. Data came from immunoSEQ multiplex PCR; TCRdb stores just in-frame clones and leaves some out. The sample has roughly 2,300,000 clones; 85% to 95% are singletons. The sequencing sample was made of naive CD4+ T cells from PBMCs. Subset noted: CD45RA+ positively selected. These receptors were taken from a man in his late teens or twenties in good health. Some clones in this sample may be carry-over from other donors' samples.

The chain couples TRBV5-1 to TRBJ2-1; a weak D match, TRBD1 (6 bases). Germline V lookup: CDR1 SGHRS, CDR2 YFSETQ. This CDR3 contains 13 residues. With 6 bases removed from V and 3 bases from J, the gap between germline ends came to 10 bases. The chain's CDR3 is CASTLQGYNEQFF. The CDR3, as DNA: TGCGCCAGCACACTACAGGGCTACAATGAGCAGTTCTTC. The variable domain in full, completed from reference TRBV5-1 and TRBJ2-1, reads KAGVTQTPRYLIKTRGQQVTLSCSPISGHRSVSWYQQTPGQGLQFLFEYFSETQRNKGNFPGRFSGRQFSNSRSEMNVSTLELGDSALYLCASTLQGYNEQFFGPGTRLTVL.

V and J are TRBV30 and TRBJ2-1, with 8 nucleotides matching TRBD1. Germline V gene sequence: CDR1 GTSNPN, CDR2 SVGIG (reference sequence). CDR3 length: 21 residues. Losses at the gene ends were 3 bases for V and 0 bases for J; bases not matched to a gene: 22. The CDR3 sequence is CAWSPSGRDRKPGGSYNEQFF. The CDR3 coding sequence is TGTGCCTGGAGCCCTTCGGGGCGGGACAGGAAGCCGGGCGGCTCCTACAATGAGCAGTTCTTC.

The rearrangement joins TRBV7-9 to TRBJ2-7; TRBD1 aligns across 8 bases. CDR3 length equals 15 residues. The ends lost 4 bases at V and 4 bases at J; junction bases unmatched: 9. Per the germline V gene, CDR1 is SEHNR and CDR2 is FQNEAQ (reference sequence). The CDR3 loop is CASSSTGAAGYEQYF. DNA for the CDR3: TGTGCCAGCAGCTCGACAGGGGCTGCAGGATACGAGCAGTACTTC.

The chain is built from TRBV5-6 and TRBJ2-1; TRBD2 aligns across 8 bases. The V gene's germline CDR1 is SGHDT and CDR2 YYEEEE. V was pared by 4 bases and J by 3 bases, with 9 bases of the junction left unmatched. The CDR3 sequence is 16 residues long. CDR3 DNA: TGTGCCAGCAGCCAGACCGGGACTAGTCTCTACAATGAGCAGTTCTTC. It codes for CASSQTGTSLYNEQFF. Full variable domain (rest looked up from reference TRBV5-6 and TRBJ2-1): DAGVTQSPTHLIKTRGQQVTLRCSPKSGHDTVSWYQQALGQGPQFIFQYYEEEERQRGNFPDRFSGHQFPNYSSELNVNALLLGDSALYLCASSQTGTSLYNEQFFGPGTRLTVL.

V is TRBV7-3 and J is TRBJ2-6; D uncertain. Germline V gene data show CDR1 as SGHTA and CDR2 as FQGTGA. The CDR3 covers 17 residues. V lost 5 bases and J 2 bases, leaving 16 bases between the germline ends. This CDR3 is CASSPQRGQPGANVLTF. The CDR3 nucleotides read TGTGCCAGCAGCCCACAACGAGGCCAGCCTGGGGCCAACGTCCTGACTTTC.

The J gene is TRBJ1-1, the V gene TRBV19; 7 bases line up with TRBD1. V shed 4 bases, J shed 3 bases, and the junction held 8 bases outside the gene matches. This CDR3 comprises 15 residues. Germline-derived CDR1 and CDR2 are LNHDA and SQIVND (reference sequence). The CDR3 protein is CASSTQQGKDTEAFF. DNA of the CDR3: TGTGCCAGTAGTACTCAACAGGGGAAGGACACTGAAGCTTTCTTT.

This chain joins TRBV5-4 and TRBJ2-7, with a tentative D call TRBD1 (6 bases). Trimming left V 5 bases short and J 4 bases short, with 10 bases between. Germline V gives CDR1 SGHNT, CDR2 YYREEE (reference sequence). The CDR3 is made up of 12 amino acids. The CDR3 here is CASSTTGYEQYF. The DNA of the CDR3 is TGTGCCAGCAGTACCACAGGGTACGAGCAGTACTTC.

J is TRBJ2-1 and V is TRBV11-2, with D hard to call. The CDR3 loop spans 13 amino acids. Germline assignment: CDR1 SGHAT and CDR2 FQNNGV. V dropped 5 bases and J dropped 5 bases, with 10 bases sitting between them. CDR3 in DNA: TGTGCCAGCAGCGACGCCCGAAACAATGAGCAGTTCTTC. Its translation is CASSDARNNEQFF.

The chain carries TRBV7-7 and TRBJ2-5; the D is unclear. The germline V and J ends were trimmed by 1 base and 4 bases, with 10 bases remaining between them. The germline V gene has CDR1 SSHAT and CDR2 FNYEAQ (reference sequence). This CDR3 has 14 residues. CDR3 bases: TGTGCCAGCAGCTTAGAAGCCAGCAGAGAGACCCAGTACTTC. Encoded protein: CASSLEASRETQYF. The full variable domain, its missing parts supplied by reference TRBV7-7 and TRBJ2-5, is GAGVSQSPRYKVTKRGQDVTLRCDPISSHATLYWYQQALGQGPEFLTYFNYEAQPDKSGLPSDRFSAERPEGSISTLTIQRTEQRDSAMYRCASSLEASRETQYFGPGTRLLVL.

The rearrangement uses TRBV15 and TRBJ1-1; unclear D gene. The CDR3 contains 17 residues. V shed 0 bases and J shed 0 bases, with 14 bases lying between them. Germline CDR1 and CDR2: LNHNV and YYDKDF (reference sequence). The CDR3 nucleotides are TGTGCCACCAGCAGAGATGGAGGAAGGGTGGTGAACACTGAAGCTTTCTTT. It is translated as CATSRDGGRVVNTEAFF.

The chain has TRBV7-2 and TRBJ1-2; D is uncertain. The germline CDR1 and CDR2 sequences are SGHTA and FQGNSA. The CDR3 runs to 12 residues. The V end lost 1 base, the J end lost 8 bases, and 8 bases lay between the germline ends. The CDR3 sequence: CASSLDQTGYTF. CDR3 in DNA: TGTGCCAGCAGCTTAGACCAGACGGGCTACACCTTC.

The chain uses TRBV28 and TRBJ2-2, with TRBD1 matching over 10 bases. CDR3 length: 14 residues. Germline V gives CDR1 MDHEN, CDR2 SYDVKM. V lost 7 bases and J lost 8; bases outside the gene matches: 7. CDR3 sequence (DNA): TGTGCCAGCACGCCGACAGGGGGCTCAGGGGAGCTGTTTTTT. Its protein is CASTPTGGSGELFF.

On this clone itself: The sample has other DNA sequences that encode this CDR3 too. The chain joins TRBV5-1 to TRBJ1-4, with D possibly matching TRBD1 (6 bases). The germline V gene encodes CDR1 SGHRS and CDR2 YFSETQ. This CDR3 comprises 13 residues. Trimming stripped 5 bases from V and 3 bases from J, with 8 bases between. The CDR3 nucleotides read TGCGCCAGCAGTCAGGGGCCTAATGAAAAACTGTTTTTT. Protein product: CASSQGPNEKLFF.

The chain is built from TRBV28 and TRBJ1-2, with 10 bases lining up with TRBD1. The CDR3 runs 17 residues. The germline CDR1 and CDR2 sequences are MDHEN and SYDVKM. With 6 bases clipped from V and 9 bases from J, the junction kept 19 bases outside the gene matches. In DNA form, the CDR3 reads TGTGCCAGCAGGACCTCCGGGACAGGGGCCCAAACGTCTCGCTACACCTTC. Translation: CASRTSGTGAQTSRYTF.